One T cell receptor (beta chain) is described in this entry. Its specificity is unknown. The entry originates in a study of cytomegalovirus exposure and HLA in healthy donors. Study outcomes and limitations: Common viral pathogens (according to a later analysis) appeared linked to several of the most significant clusters.

The CDR3 consists of 11 residues. V was pared by 6 bases and J by 6 bases, with 9 bases between. Looked up from germline, CDR1 is SQVTM and CDR2 is ANQGSEA. Primers for the PCR totalled 60 Vbeta and 13 Jbeta. Generated by immunoSEQ multiplex PCR, the TCRdb table keeps only in-frame clones and is missing some. The sample yields 150,000 to 200,000 clones, roughly 81% seen once. The TCR comes from a man younger than 35 in good health and CMV-seropositive. The genes are TRBV29-1 and TRBJ2-1; D unclear. The sample comprised PBMCs. CDR3 coding DNA: TGCAGCGTCGGTACGGGCAATGAGCAGTTCTTC. This encodes CSVGTGNEQFF.